Sequencing of this T cell receptor (beta chain) was carried out in a study of blood T cells in healthy people across ages. Extraction of total RNA produced a minimum of 5.5 micrograms from each sample. This clonotype showed up just a few times. The CDR3 runs 16 residues. Germline V lookup: CDR1 LGHNA, CDR2 YSLEER. A J-beta primer mix and a sample-barcoded 5' primer were used in a second PCR of about 7 to 12 cycles. Each CDR3 protein is one row after TCRdb ran MiXCR on the 5' RACE reads. The top ten clones hold roughly 3.8% of a sample with about 800,000 distinct CDR3 sequences, around 25% of them seen once. The data also belong to a second study, concerning T cells of mothers and their children. This second study says: It was related mother-child pairs that showed slightly higher overlap than unrelated pairs, without reaching significance.

The TCR sequence derives from a boy aged 10-17 years in good health. The sequenced sample consisted of blood. The rearrangement uses TRBV4-3 and TRBJ2-7; D is perhaps TRBD1 (5 bases). The J call may not be correct, given that the DNA end is closer to TRBJ2-5. In DNA, the CDR3 is TGCGCCAGCAGCCAAGGCCGCATGTGGGGCCCAGAGACCCAGTACTTC. It yields the protein CASSQGRMWGPETQYF.